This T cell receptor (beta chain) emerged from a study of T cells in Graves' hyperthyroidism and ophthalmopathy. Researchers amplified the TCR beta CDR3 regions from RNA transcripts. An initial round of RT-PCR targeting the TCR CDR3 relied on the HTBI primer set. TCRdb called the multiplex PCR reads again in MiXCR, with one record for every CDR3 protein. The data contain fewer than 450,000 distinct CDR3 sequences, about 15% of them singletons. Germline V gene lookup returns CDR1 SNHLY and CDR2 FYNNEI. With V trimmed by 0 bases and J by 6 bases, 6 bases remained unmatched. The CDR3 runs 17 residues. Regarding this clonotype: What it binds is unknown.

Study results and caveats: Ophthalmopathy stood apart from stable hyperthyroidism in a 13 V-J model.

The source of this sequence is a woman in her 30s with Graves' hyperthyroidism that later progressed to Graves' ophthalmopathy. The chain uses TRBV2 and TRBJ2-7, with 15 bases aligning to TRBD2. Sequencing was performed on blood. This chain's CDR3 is CASSEALLGLAGGEQYF. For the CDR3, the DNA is TGTGCCAGCAGTGAAGCGCTTCTGGGACTAGCGGGAGGCGAGCAGTACTTC.